This T cell receptor (beta chain) was found in a study of T cells in Graves' hyperthyroidism and ophthalmopathy. The table lists this clonotype with many counts. Germline-derived CDR1 and CDR2 are SGHVS and FQNEAQ. This CDR3 comprises 15 residues. The V gene lost 1 base and the J gene lost 3 bases, with 10 bases spanning the gap. RNA transcripts were the template for amplifying TCR beta CDR3 regions. Researchers ran a first-round RT-PCR on the TCR CDR3 using the HTBI primer set. TCRdb called the multiplex PCR reads again in MiXCR, with one record for every CDR3 protein. The top ten clones hold about 3.8% of a sample with about 620,000 distinct CDR3 sequences, 15% to 20% of them seen once.

The TCR originated in a woman younger than 45 with Graves' hyperthyroidism. V usage is TRBV7-8 and J usage is TRBJ2-1; D not certain. The sample comprised blood. The DNA of the CDR3 is TGTGCCAGCAGCTTAGTGGGAAATATCTACAATGAGCAGTTCTTC. The encoded protein is CASSLVGNIYNEQFF.